Shown below are 26 T cell receptor beta chains from a single sample sequenced in a study of OX40 agonist ivuxolimab in advanced cancers. Receptor amplification or capture employed the immunoSEQ multiplex PCR assay. Entries here come from immuneACCESS through TCRdb and include only in-frame sequences with V and J called. Some clones fail to appear in such tables; in the studies checked, an unresolved V gene covers under half of the shortfall, and the cause of the remainder is unknown. The table for this sample lists over 55,000 clones; roughly 93% of them were counted only once. Jointly, the top ten make up approximately 14% of the sample. The sequencing used CD4+ or CD8+ T cells sorted from blood, collected in a trial of the OX40 agonist ivuxolimab. All receptors come from an adult with an advanced solid tumor such as melanoma, head and neck, liver or kidney cancer.

This clone was observed once. V is TRBV27 and J is TRBJ2-7, with D perhaps TRBD1 (6 bases). V lost 2 bases and J lost 4, with 12 bases in between. There are 14 residues in the CDR3. The germline V gene encodes CDR1 MNHEY and CDR2 SMNVEV (reference sequence). CDR3 sequence (DNA): TGTGCCAGCAGTTTAGGCAGGGGCAGATACGAGCAGTACTTC. The encoded protein is CASSLGRGRYEQYF.

The CDR3 region is CATSSTGKGRTDTQYF. The DNA of the CDR3 is TGTGCCACCAGCAGCACAGGGAAAGGTCGCACAGATACGCAGTATTTT. The chain uses TRBV15 and TRBJ2-3; the D gene is possibly TRBD1 (6 bases). V lost 3 bases to trimming and J lost 1 base, with 14 bases between them. This CDR3 comprises 16 residues. CDR1 and CDR2 from the germline V gene are LNHNV and YYDKDF (reference sequence).

This clone has just one count. V usage is TRBV14 and J usage is TRBJ2-7; tentatively, D is TRBD1 (6 bases). CDR3 length: 14 residues. Deletions cut 7 bases from V and 0 bases from J, with 13 bases between. Per the germline V gene, CDR1 is SGHDN and CDR2 is FVKESK. The CDR3 DNA follows: TGTGCCAGCATGAGGACAGAAAACTCCTACGAGCAGTACTTC. This codes for CASMRTENSYEQYF.

V and J are TRBV19 and TRBJ2-7; 12 nucleotides agree with TRBD2. The CDR3 is 14 residues long. Germline loops: CDR1 LNHDA, CDR2 SQIVND (reference sequence). V shed 5 bases, J shed 5 bases, and the junction held 4 bases outside the gene matches. In DNA form, the CDR3 reads TGTGCCAGTAGTCTAGCGGGAGGGCCCAACGAGCAGTACTTC. Translation gives CASSLAGGPNEQYF.

The genes are TRBV9 and TRBJ1-2; TRBD1 aligns across 9 bases. Germline CDR1 SGDLS, CDR2 YYNGEE. The junction had 6 bases not matched to a gene; V was cut back by 2 bases and J by 4 bases. The CDR3 totals 15 residues. CDR3 coding DNA: TGTGCCAGCAGCGTGGACAGGGGCACCTTCTATGGCTACACCTTC. Its protein product is CASSVDRGTFYGYTF. Based on the CDR3 plus reference TRBV9 and TRBJ1-2, the full variable domain is DSGVTQTPKHLITATGQRVTLRCSPRSGDLSVYWYQQSLDQGLQFLIQYYNGEERAKGNILERFSAQQFPDLHSELNLSSLELGDSALYFCASSVDRGTFYGYTFGSGTRLTVV.

A word on this clone: A junction boundary mismatches the germline segment, possibly from a read error. The chain links TRBV5-8 to TRBJ1-2, with 9 bases fitting TRBD1. Germline assignment: CDR1 SGHTS and CDR2 YDEGEE. This CDR3 region has 15 residues. The DNA for the CDR3 is TGTGCCAGCAGCTCCGGGACAGGGACGCCTATATTTACCCTTTTC. Protein sequence: CASSSGTGTPIFTLF.

The chain combines TRBV19 with TRBJ2-1; perhaps TRBD2 as D (6 bases). The CDR3 length is 15 residues. Trimming stripped 2 bases from V and 6 bases from J, with 14 bases between. Germline-derived CDR1 and CDR2 are LNHDA and SQIVND (reference sequence). CDR3 region: CASSILSGLPNEQFF. CDR3 nucleotide sequence: TGTGCCAGTAGTATATTGTCGGGACTCCCCAATGAGCAGTTCTTC.

This clone has only one observation. The chain carries TRBV27 and TRBJ2-3; 7 bases are a match to TRBD2. V trimming: 8 bases; J trimming: 9 bases; junction bases outside the gene matches: 5. Looked up from germline, CDR1 is MNHEY and CDR2 is SMNVEV (reference sequence). This CDR3 comprises 11 residues. CDR3 DNA: TGTGCCAGCGGCGGGAGTTACACGCAGTATTTT. It encodes CASGGSYTQYF.

The chain carries TRBV6-5 and TRBJ2-7, with TRBD1 identical over 7 bases. Looked up from germline, CDR1 is MNHEY and CDR2 is SVGAGI. With V trimmed by 6 bases and J by 2 bases, 7 bases remained unmatched. CDR3 length: 14 residues. In nucleotides, the CDR3 is TGTGCCAGCAGCCTCGGACAGGCCCCCTACGAGCAGTACTTC. Encoded protein: CASSLGQAPYEQYF.

The genes are TRBV5-1 and TRBJ2-5, with 7 bases identical to TRBD2. Losses at the gene ends were 3 bases for V and 7 bases for J; bases not matched to a gene: 18. CDR1 and CDR2 (germline): SGHRS, YFSETQ. CDR3 size: 17 residues. The CDR3 region has the DNA TGCGCCAGCAGCTCTCCTCGGGACTACCCCGGGGGTGGGACCCAGTACTTC. Protein product: CASSSPRDYPGGGTQYF.

The CDR3 nucleotides read TGTGCCTCAAATCCACAGGGGAGCAACACTGAAGCTTTCTTT. It specifies CASNPQGSNTEAFF. The chain links TRBV28 to TRBJ1-1, with 7 bases aligning to TRBD1. V gave up 11 bases and J gave up 2 bases; unmatched junction bases: 11. Germline CDR1 reads MDHEN; CDR2 reads SYDVKM. The CDR3 sequence is 14 residues long.

V is TRBV5-4 and J is TRBJ1-4, with a tentative D call TRBD1 (6 bases). V dropped 2 bases and J dropped 7 bases, with 12 bases sitting between them. The V gene's germline CDR1 is SGHNT and CDR2 YYREEE (reference sequence). This CDR3 is 14 amino acids long. The CDR3 region has the DNA TGTGCCAGCAGCTTAGGTGGAGGGGGTGAAAAACTGTTTTTT. It codes for CASSLGGGGEKLFF.

This clone was seen just once. The CDR3 spells CASSEAGSSYEQYF. DNA of the CDR3: TGTGCCAGCAGTGAGGCGGGTAGCTCCTACGAGCAGTACTTC. The chain links TRBV6-1 to TRBJ2-7, with D perhaps matching TRBD2 (5 bases). This CDR3 is 14 amino acids long. Germline lookup yields CDR1 MNHNS and CDR2 SASEGT. Between the trimmed V and J ends, which lost 3 bases and 0 bases, there was a span of 9 bases.

The CDR3 region has the DNA TGTGCCAGCAGCTTAGACTCCACAGAATCGGGTGGCTACACCTTC. Protein product: CASSLDSTESGGYTF. The chain has TRBV7-9 and TRBJ1-2; no firm D call. Trimming shortened V by 1 base and J by 7 bases, and 16 bases separated the two germline ends. The CDR3 consists of 15 residues. Germline lookup yields CDR1 SEHNR and CDR2 FQNEAQ (reference sequence).

J is TRBJ1-1 and V is TRBV28; D is possibly TRBD1 (6 bases). The length of the CDR3 is 17 residues. With 6 bases removed from V and 1 base from J, the gap between germline ends came to 21 bases. Germline V gives CDR1 MDHEN, CDR2 SYDVKM. CDR3 loop: CASRRGGRDLGNTEAFF. In DNA, the CDR3 is TGTGCCAGCAGGCGGGGGGGGCGAGATCTCGGGAACACTGAAGCTTTCTTT.

The chain carries TRBV11-2 and TRBJ2-1, with D uncertain. Germline V gives CDR1 SGHAT, CDR2 FQNNGV. The CDR3 extends over 15 amino acids. V was shortened by 1 base and J by 4 bases, with 11 bases between the two germline ends. This chain's CDR3 is CASSLGASYYNEQFF. DNA of the CDR3: TGTGCCAGCAGCTTAGGGGCCTCGTATTACAATGAGCAGTTCTTC. Together with reference TRBV11-2 and TRBJ2-1, the CDR3 gives the full variable domain: EAGVAQSPRYKIIEKRQSVAFWCNPISGHATLYWYQQILGQGPKLLIQFQNNGVVDDSQLPKDRFSAERLKGVDSTLKIQPAKLEDSAVYLCASSLGASYYNEQFFGPGTRLTVL.

The chain has TRBV27 and TRBJ2-7, with D hard to call. Germline V gene lookup returns CDR1 MNHEY and CDR2 SMNVEV (reference sequence). CDR3 size: 10 residues. Trimming stripped 6 bases from V and 0 bases from J, with 0 bases between. DNA for the CDR3: TGTGCCAGCAGCTCCTACGAGCAGTACTTC. Protein product: CASSSYEQYF.

The chain employs TRBV19 and TRBJ2-7; D possibly matches TRBD1 or TRBD2 (6 bases each). The CDR3 runs to 13 residues. Germline V gene lookup returns CDR1 LNHDA and CDR2 SQIVND (reference sequence). V shed 6 bases and J shed 0 bases, with 9 bases lying between them. Written as DNA, the CDR3 is TGTGCCAGTAGGGGGGGACACTCCTACGAGCAGTACTTC. Translating gives CASRGGHSYEQYF. Looking up the rest from reference TRBV19 and TRBJ2-7 gives the full variable domain: DGGITQSPKYLFRKEGQNVTLSCEQNLNHDAMYWYRQDPGQGLRLIYYSQIVNDFQKGDIAEGYSVSREKKESFPLTVTSAQKNPTAFYLCASRGGHSYEQYFGPGTRLTVT.

V gene TRBV7-8 combines with J gene TRBJ1-5; D perhaps matches TRBD1 (5 bases). V dropped 4 bases and J dropped 5 bases, with 12 bases sitting between them. Germline CDR1 reads SGHVS; CDR2 reads FQNEAQ. This CDR3 is 14 amino acids long. This chain's CDR3 is CASSSDDSHQPQHF. In DNA, the CDR3 is TGTGCCAGCAGCTCCGATGACAGTCATCAGCCCCAGCATTTT.

The chain joins TRBV5-4 to TRBJ2-5, with D unclear. The CDR3 contains 14 residues. Germline V lookup: CDR1 SGHNT, CDR2 YYREEE (reference sequence). V was cut by 0 bases and J by 3 bases, with 9 bases left in between. This chain's CDR3 is CASSLVGGKETQYF. CDR3 coding DNA: TGTGCCAGCAGCTTGGTTGGCGGTAAAGAGACCCAGTACTTC.

The J gene is TRBJ2-7, the V gene TRBV27; TRBD2 agrees at 7 bases. This CDR3 region has 13 residues. Germline CDR1 is MNHEY and CDR2 is SMNVEV (reference sequence). V lost 5 bases, J lost 4 bases, and 5 bases stayed unmatched. The CDR3 loop is CASSGRAGYEQYF. CDR3 coding DNA: TGTGCCAGCAGTGGGAGGGCTGGTTACGAGCAGTACTTC.

DNA of the CDR3: TGTGCCAGCGGCAGGGGGGGCCGAGACTATGGCTACACCTTC. This gives the protein CASGRGGRDYGYTF. The chain has TRBV11-2 and TRBJ1-2; 7 nucleotides align to TRBD1. CDR1 is SGHAT, CDR2 FQNNGV, per germline. The length of the CDR3 is 14 residues. The junction had 9 bases not matched to a gene; V was cut back by 8 bases and J by 3 bases.

The chain uses TRBV4-1 and TRBJ2-7; perhaps TRBD2 as D (6 bases). The CDR3 length is 15 residues. Trimming pared 1 base from V and 3 bases from J, leaving 13 bases between. Per the germline V gene, CDR1 is MGHRA and CDR2 is YSYEKL. CDR3 region: CASSQAPGEYYEQYF. Here the CDR3 DNA reads TGCGCCAGCAGCCAAGCACCGGGGGAGTACTACGAGCAGTACTTC.

The rearrangement uses TRBV7-9 and TRBJ1-2; no firm D call. CDR1 and CDR2 (germline): SEHNR, FQNEAQ (reference sequence). Deletions cut 10 bases from V and 1 base from J, with 16 bases between. This CDR3 comprises 14 residues. CDR3 nucleotide sequence: TGTGCCAACGCCCCTGCAAGCATTAACTATGGCTACACCTTC. Protein sequence: CANAPASINYGYTF.

This chain joins TRBV7-6 and TRBJ1-1; a possible D gene is TRBD1 (5 bases). With 0 bases removed from V and 4 bases from J, the gap between germline ends came to 21 bases. This CDR3 has 18 amino acids. Looked up from germline, CDR1 is SGHVS and CDR2 is FNYEAQ. The CDR3 DNA reads TGTGCCAGCAGCTTAGCCGGGCGGATTGGGGCCGAGGCCACTGAAGCTTTCTTT. Its protein product is CASSLAGRIGAEATEAFF.

The chain recombines TRBV19 with TRBJ1-2; no reliable D call. V lost 9 bases and J lost 1, with 15 bases in between. The CDR3 consists of 14 residues. CDR1 is LNHDA and CDR2 is SQIVND in the germline V gene (reference sequence). The CDR3 nucleotides are TGTGCCAGCGGTTCTCCGGTCGTTAACTATGGCTACACCTTC. Amino acids: CASGSPVVNYGYTF. The full variable domain, in which reference TRBV19 and TRBJ1-2 provide the parts outside the CDR3, is DGGITQSPKYLFRKEGQNVTLSCEQNLNHDAMYWYRQDPGQGLRLIYYSQIVNDFQKGDIAEGYSVSREKKESFPLTVTSAQKNPTAFYLCASGSPVVNYGYTFGSGTRLTVV.